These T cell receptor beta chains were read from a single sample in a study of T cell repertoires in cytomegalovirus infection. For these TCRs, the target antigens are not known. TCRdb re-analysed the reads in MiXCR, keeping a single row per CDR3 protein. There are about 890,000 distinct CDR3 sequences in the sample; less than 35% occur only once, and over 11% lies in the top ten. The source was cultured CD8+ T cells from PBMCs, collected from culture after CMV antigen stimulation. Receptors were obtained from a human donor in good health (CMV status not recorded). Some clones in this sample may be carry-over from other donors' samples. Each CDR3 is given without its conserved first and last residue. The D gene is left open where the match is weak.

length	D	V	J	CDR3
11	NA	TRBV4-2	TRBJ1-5	ASSQEGYQPQH
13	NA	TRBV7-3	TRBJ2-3	ASSLNPGVEDTQY
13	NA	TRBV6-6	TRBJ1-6	ASSLQGWSDSPLH
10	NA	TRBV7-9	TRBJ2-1	ASRPINNEQF
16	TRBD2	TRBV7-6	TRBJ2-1	ASSLATSGGSSYNEQF
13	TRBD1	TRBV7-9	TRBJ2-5	ASSLKRDRQETQY
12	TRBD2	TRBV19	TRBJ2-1	ASMGLAGDNEQF
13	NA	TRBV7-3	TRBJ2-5	ASSLRGWGGETQY
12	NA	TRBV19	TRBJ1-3	ASSIGPSGNTIY
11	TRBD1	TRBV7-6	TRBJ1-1	ASSPSGTEEAF
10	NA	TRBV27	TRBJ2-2	ASSTNAGELF
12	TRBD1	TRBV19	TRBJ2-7	ASSIWDSTYEQY
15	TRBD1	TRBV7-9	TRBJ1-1	ASSFGGTGKGYTEAF
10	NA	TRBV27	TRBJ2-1	ASSVQGNEQF
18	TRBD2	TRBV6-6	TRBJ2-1	ASSFDPGLAGEISYNEQF
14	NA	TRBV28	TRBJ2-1	ASSFGTLGDYNEQF
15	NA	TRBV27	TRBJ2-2	ASSLRWYGGLTGELF
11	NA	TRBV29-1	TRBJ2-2	SVIVGETGELF
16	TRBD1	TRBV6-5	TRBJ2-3	ASSYSVTGAITTDTQY
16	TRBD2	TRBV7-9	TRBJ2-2	ASSGSGGVFANTGELF
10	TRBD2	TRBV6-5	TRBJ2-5	ASTGLAGDQY
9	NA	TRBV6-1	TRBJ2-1	LSVTYNEQF
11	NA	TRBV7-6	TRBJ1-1	ASSPRGDTEAI
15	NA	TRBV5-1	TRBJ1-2	ASSQVSSGSTLYGYT
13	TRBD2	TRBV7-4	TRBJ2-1	ASSATSGGDNEQF
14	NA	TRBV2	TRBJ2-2	ASLPPEGWSTGELF
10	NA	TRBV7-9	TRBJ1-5	ASSSPGQPQH
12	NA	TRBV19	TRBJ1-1	ASSGRGMNTEAF
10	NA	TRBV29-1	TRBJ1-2	SVEDLALGYT
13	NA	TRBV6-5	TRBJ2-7	ASSYGTVGFYEQY
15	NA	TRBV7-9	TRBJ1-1	ASSLPGHPISGTEAF
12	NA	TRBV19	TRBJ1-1	ASSWDGGAEEAF
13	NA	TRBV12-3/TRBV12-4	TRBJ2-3	ASSLQGYGTDTQY
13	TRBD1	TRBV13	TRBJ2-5	ASSRDRGRQETQY
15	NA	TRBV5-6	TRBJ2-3	ASSVGGLTRSTDTQY
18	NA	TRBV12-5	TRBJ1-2	ASGLVWNQLPAPQGNGYT
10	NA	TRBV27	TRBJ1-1	ASSFFGGEAF
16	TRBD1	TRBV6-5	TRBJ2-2	ASSYPGTGSANTGELF
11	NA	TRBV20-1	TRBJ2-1	SASPGNHNEQF
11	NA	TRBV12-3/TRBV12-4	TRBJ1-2	ASSPNSHYGYT
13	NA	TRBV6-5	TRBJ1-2	ASSPEIGYGYGYT
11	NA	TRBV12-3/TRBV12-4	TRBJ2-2	ASSPRDGGELF
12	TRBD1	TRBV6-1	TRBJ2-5	ASSRTGWVETQY
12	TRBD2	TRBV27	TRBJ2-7	ASSDGTSPYEQY
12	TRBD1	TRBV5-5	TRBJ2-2	ASIGQAYTGELF
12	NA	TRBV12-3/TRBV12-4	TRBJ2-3	ASSFVQTSDTQY
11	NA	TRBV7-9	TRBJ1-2	VSSSPGREVHT
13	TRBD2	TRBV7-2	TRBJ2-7	ASSLAQLAGDEQY
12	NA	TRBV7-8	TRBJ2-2	ASSSLGNTGELF
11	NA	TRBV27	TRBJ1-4	ASSLYGEEKLF
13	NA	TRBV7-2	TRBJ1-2	ASSPSLGSRYGYT
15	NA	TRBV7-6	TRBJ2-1	ASSLAGGHSSYNEQF
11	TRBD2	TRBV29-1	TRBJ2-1	SVNGGEYNEQF